This T cell receptor beta chain was documented in a study of T cell clonality in common variable immunodeficiency. This clone occurred many times. The read ends 3 residues early relative to the CDR3; the germline J gene fills the gap. Assay: immunoSEQ multiplex PCR; the TCRdb copy retains only in-frame clones and omits some. The sample was found to contain more than 35,000 clones, and every one recurs. In germline, CDR1 is SQVTM, CDR2 ANQGSEA. This CDR3 region has 13 residues. V shed 0 bases and J 5 bases; nucleotides not matched to a gene: 3. Sequencing was carried out using peripheral blood mononuclear cells. The chain joins TRBV29-1 to TRBJ2-7; TRBD2 matches 8 bases. This receptor was obtained from a person aged 18-70 years in good health. Here the CDR3 reads CSVEDFGGDEQYF. The DNA read from the CDR3 is TGCAGCGTTGAAGATTTCGGGGGGGACGAG.